The T cell receptor beta chain under discussion was sequenced for a study of breast tumors, draining lymph nodes, adjacent tissues. TCRdb itself ran the multiplex PCR reads through MiXCR, one entry per CDR3 protein. The sample lists 85,000 to 120,000 distinct CDR3 sequences, 30% occurring once. The study, taken as a whole, reports: Tumor repertoires ranked between lymph nodes and nontumor tissue in diversity, with V and J gene preferences. Data fit most tumor T cells coming from lymph node, expanding in tumor.

The lymph nodes were axillary draining lymph nodes from breast cancer patients. The V and J ends lost 3 bases and 7 bases respectively, with 10 bases between them. The CDR3 has 14 amino acids. Per the germline V gene, CDR1 is SEHNR and CDR2 is FQNEAQ (reference sequence). As to this clonotype: Antigen: not known.

The clonotype comes from a female donor with breast cancer. Some clones in this sample may be carry-over from other donors' samples. The V and J genes are TRBV7-9 and TRBJ1-6; D remains ambiguous. The sample was axillary lymph node tissue. The CDR3 DNA sequence: TGTGCCAGCAGCTTGCTCCAAGGGAATTCACCCCTCCACTTT. Translated, it gives CASSLLQGNSPLHF. The full variable domain, with the rest looked up from reference TRBV7-9 and TRBJ1-6, is DTGVSQNPRHKITKRGQNVTFRCDPISEHNRLYWYRQTLGQGPEFLTYFQNEAQLEKSRLLSDRFSAERPKGSFSTLEIQRTEQGDSAMYLCASSLLQGNSPLHFGNGTRLTVT.